The sample holds many counts of the clone carrying this TCR beta chain. Graves' hyperthyroidism was deemed stable absent ophthalmopathy progression within 18 months. With a duration under 2 months, the hyperthyroidism was newly diagnosed in patients aged 18 to 65. 9.5 to 10 ml fresh peripheral blood yielded the PBMCs. This sample is part of a study of T cells in Graves' hyperthyroidism and ophthalmopathy. The investigators amplified TCR beta CDR3 regions from RNA transcripts. TCR CDR3 underwent first-round RT-PCR with the HTBI primer set. TCRdb re-analysed the multiplex PCR reads in MiXCR, keeping a single row per CDR3 protein. The data show 350,000 to 400,000 distinct CDR3 sequences, with 19% seen just once and roughly 3.5% held by the top ten. The germline CDR1 and CDR2 sequences are WSHSY and SAAADI. V lost 0 bases and J 3 bases, leaving 8 bases between the germline ends. The CDR3 totals 14 residues.

The rearrangement joins TRBV10-2 to TRBJ2-5, with D maybe TRBD1 (6 bases). This receptor was identified in a woman between 18 and 30 years old with Graves' hyperthyroidism. What was sequenced was blood. CDR3: CASSESQGKETQYF. CDR3 nucleotides: TGCGCCAGCAGTGAGTCACAGGGTAAAGAGACCCAGTACTTC.